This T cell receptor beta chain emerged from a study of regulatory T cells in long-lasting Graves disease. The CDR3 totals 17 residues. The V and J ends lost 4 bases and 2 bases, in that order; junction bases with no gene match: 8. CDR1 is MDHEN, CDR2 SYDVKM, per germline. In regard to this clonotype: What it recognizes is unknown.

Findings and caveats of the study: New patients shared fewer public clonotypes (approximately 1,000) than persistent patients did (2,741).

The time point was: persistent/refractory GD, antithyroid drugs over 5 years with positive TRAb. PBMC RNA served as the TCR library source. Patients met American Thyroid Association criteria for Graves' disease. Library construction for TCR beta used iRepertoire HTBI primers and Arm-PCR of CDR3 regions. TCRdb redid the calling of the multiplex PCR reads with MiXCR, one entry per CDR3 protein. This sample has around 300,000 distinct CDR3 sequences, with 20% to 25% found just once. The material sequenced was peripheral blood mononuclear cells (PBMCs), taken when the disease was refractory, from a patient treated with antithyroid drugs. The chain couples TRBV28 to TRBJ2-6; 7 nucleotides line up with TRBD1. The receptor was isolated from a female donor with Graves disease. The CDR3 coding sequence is TGTGCCAGCAGTTACAGGGGAAAGGGGGCTGGGGCCAACGTCCTGACTTTC. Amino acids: CASSYRGKGAGANVLTF.